These 21 T cell receptor beta chains share one sample of origin, sequenced in a study of OX40 agonist ivuxolimab in advanced cancers. The protocol was immunoSEQ multiplex PCR, while the TCRdb copy is restricted to in-frame clones and leaves out a portion. The sample has under 85,000 clones; more than 75% are singletons. The sample was CD4+ or CD8+ T cells sorted from blood, taken in a trial of the OX40 agonist ivuxolimab. These TCRs come from an adult with an advanced solid tumor such as melanoma, head and neck, liver or kidney cancer.

This chain uses TRBV5-1 with TRBJ1-2, with a tentative D call TRBD1 (5 bases). Trimming removed 0 bases at V and 5 bases at J, with 11 bases between. Germline V gene data show CDR1 as SGHRS and CDR2 as YFSETQ. The length of the CDR3 is 14 residues. This CDR3 is CASSLDGTAYGYTF. The CDR3 DNA follows: TGCGCCAGCAGCTTGGATGGGACGGCATATGGCTACACCTTC.

This chain uses TRBV19 with TRBJ1-5; a weak D match, TRBD1 (5 bases). Per germline, CDR1 LNHDA and CDR2 SQIVND (reference sequence). The V gene lost 3 bases and the J gene lost 6 bases, with 21 bases spanning the gap. There are 17 residues in the CDR3. CDR3 region: CASSIGGGQGGFQPQHF. The CDR3 coding sequence is TGTGCCAGTAGTATTGGCGGTGGGCAGGGCGGATTTCAGCCCCAGCATTTT.

The J gene is TRBJ2-6, the V gene TRBV6-6; D ambiguous. There are 15 residues in the CDR3. Germline CDR1 MNHNY, CDR2 SVGAGI (reference sequence). V lost 0 bases and J 1 base, leaving 4 bases between the germline ends. CDR3 residues: CASSYSESGANVLTF. CDR3 coding DNA: TGTGCCAGCAGTTACTCCGAGTCTGGGGCCAACGTCCTGACTTTC.

The rearrangement joins TRBV19 to TRBJ2-2; D is ambiguous. This CDR3 spans 12 amino acids. Deletions cut 4 bases from V and 0 bases from J, with 0 bases between. Germline V gene sequence: CDR1 LNHDA, CDR2 SQIVND (reference sequence). Here the CDR3 DNA reads TGTGCCAGTAGTACGAACACCGGGGAGCTGTTTTTT. This gives the protein CASSTNTGELFF.

The DNA of the CDR3 is TGTGCCAGCAGTTTATGGAGTCGGCGAGACTATGGCTACACCTTC. Translation: CASSLWSRRDYGYTF. V is TRBV27 and J is TRBJ1-2; D is unclear. The V gene's germline CDR1 is MNHEY and CDR2 SMNVEV (reference sequence). The CDR3 length is 15 residues. The V end lost 1 base, the J end lost 3 bases, and 12 bases lay between the germline ends.

This chain connects TRBV19 to TRBJ2-7; D remains ambiguous. This CDR3 is built from 11 residues. Germline V gene sequence: CDR1 LNHDA, CDR2 SQIVND (reference sequence). Trimming removed 3 bases at V and 8 bases at J, with 8 bases between. The CDR3 coding sequence is TGTGCCAGTAGTATCCCAGGAAAGCAGTACTTC. Translated, it gives CASSIPGKQYF.

The chain employs TRBV7-3 and TRBJ1-1; D is undetermined. The V and J ends lost 0 bases and 4 bases respectively, with 9 bases between them. Germline lookup yields CDR1 SGHTA and CDR2 FQGTGA. The CDR3 runs 14 residues. Written as DNA, the CDR3 is TGTGCCAGCAGCTTAACAGCGGCGGCCACTGAAGCTTTCTTT. This translates into CASSLTAAATEAFF.

V is TRBV5-4 and J is TRBJ1-2, with 7 bases that match TRBD1. Germline V lookup: CDR1 SGHNT, CDR2 YYREEE (reference sequence). The CDR3 is made up of 13 amino acids. The trim removed 2 bases at V and 8 bases at J, leaving 6 bases unmatched. DNA of the CDR3: TGTGCCAGCAGCTTACAGGGGCGTCGCGGCTACACCTTC. Encoded protein: CASSLQGRRGYTF.

The CDR3 DNA sequence: TGCGCCAGCAGCTTGGCCCAGATGAACACCGGGGAGCTGTTTTTT. Translation: CASSLAQMNTGELFF. The chain has TRBV5-1 and TRBJ2-2; D call uncertain. Germline-derived CDR1 and CDR2 are SGHRS and YFSETQ. V was clipped by 0 bases and J by 1 base, with 7 bases between them. CDR3 length: 15 residues.

The chain joins TRBV6-5 to TRBJ2-5; D is uncertain. Germline CDR1 MNHEY, CDR2 SVGAGI. This CDR3 spans 15 amino acids. Deletions cut 4 bases from V and 3 bases from J, with 15 bases between. The DNA for the CDR3 is TGTGCCAGCAGTTCGTCCCCGGGTTCCAAAGAGACCCAGTACTTC. It yields the protein CASSSSPGSKETQYF.

The chain employs TRBV6-6 and TRBJ2-7, with D possibly matching TRBD2 (5 bases). The V gene lost 6 bases and the J gene lost 3 bases, with 9 bases spanning the gap. The germline V gene encodes CDR1 MNHNY and CDR2 SVGAGI (reference sequence). The CDR3 has 12 amino acids. The CDR3 coding sequence is TGTGCCAGCAGCCAAGGACTCTACGAGCAGTACTTC. It translates to CASSQGLYEQYF.

The CDR3 DNA sequence: TGTGCCAGCAGCTTACTCGGGTTCAATAATTCACCCCTCCACTTT. The encoded protein is CASSLLGFNNSPLHF. The rearrangement links TRBV7-2 to TRBJ1-6, with D unresolved. From germline, CDR1 is SGHTA and CDR2 FQGNSA. The CDR3 totals 15 residues. V lost 2 bases and J 5 bases, leaving 10 bases between the germline ends.

This clone was detected only a few times. This CDR3 reads CASSQVSVAAGEAGNTIYF. The CDR3 DNA sequence: TGCGCCAGCAGCCAAGTTTCCGTGGCTGCGGGAGAAGCTGGAAACACCATATATTTT. V is TRBV4-3 and J is TRBJ1-3; no definite D call. The CDR3 length is 19 residues. Trimming stripped 1 base from V and 2 bases from J, with 21 bases between. CDR1 is LGHNA, CDR2 YSLEER, per germline.

J is TRBJ1-5 and V is TRBV19; no clear D. The CDR3 extends over 14 amino acids. Deletions cut 5 bases from V and 0 bases from J, with 8 bases between. Germline CDR1 reads LNHDA; CDR2 reads SQIVND (reference sequence). The CDR3 nucleotides read TGTGCCAGTAGTGAGAACTATAGCAATCAGCCCCAGCATTTT. This translates into CASSENYSNQPQHF.

The chain employs TRBV25-1 and TRBJ1-1; D remains unclear. Trimming removed 8 bases from V and 4 bases from J, with 14 bases in between. This CDR3 has 13 residues. Germline V gene sequence: CDR1 MGHDK, CDR2 SYGVNS. The CDR3 region is CASSREYGTEAFF. The CDR3 bases are TGTGCCAGCTCCCGGGAATATGGCACTGAAGCTTTCTTT.

This clone turned up a few times. This chain uses TRBV2 with TRBJ1-2, with a weak D call TRBD1 (5 bases). Trimming stripped 3 bases from V and 4 bases from J, with 12 bases between. Germline-derived CDR1 and CDR2 are SNHLY and FYNNEI. This CDR3 is 14 amino acids long. The CDR3 nucleotides are TGTGCCAGCAGTGAGTCGGGGACCCTCTATGGCTACACCTTC. Amino acids: CASSESGTLYGYTF.

This rearrangement joins TRBV9 to TRBJ2-7; no firm D call. This CDR3 contains 14 residues. The V and J ends lost 0 bases and 5 bases respectively, with 12 bases between them. Germline V gene sequence: CDR1 SGDLS, CDR2 YYNGEE. CDR3 DNA sequence: TGTGCCAGCAGCGTAGGTTCAGCTTCGGACGAGCAGTACTTC. Translated, it gives CASSVGSASDEQYF.

The V and J genes are TRBV27 and TRBJ2-7, with TRBD2 as a possible D gene (6 bases). The CDR3 consists of 14 residues. Germline V gene sequence: CDR1 MNHEY, CDR2 SMNVEV (reference sequence). The V gene lost 3 bases and the J gene lost 1 base, with 10 bases spanning the gap. The CDR3 sequence is CASSFKRVSYEQYF. The CDR3 bases are TGTGCCAGCAGTTTTAAGCGGGTATCCTACGAGCAGTACTTC.

The rearrangement uses TRBV10-1 and TRBJ2-1; 15 bases match TRBD2. CDR3 length: 16 amino acids. V was clipped by 6 bases and J by 4 bases; unmatched bases: 4. The germline CDR1 and CDR2 sequences are WNHNN and SYGVQD (reference sequence). This CDR3 is CASSPGTSGRYNEQFF. The DNA for the CDR3 is TGCGCCAGCAGCCCTGGGACTAGCGGGAGGTACAATGAGCAGTTCTTC.

The chain has TRBV6-5 and TRBJ2-7; D is uncertain. Germline V gene sequence: CDR1 MNHEY, CDR2 SVGAGI. Trimming stripped 3 bases from V and 1 base from J, with 10 bases between. This CDR3 spans 14 amino acids. The CDR3 here is CASSYIVTSYEQYF. CDR3 DNA sequence: TGTGCCAGCAGTTATATTGTGACTTCCTACGAGCAGTACTTC.

The gene calls are TRBV27 and TRBJ2-7; D could derive from TRBD1 or TRBD2 (5 bases each). The CDR3 extends over 15 amino acids. V was shortened by 2 bases and J by 0 bases, with 11 bases between the two germline ends. The germline gives CDR1 MNHEY, CDR2 SMNVEV (reference sequence). The CDR3 protein is CASSLMAGSSYEQYF. In DNA form, the CDR3 reads TGTGCCAGCAGTTTAATGGCAGGGAGCTCCTACGAGCAGTACTTC.